The subject of this entry is one TCR beta chain. There are 16 residues in the CDR3. Germline V lookup: CDR1 MNHNS, CDR2 SASEGT. With 2 bases removed from V and 1 base from J, the gap between germline ends came to 12 bases. This record belongs to a study of blood T cell repertoires in COVID-19. Among Cohort 3 donors, those recovered had two negative PCRs, clearance, or symptom resolution. Produced via immunoSEQ multiplex PCR; TCRdb's table is partial and in-frame only. The table includes 160,000 or so clones, approximately 80% detected once. The clonotype was recovered from a man between 35 and 55 years old who had recovered from COVID-19. The sequencing sample was made of PBMCs or T cells enriched from blood (not recorded which). The J gene is TRBJ1-3, the V gene TRBV6-1; D gene uncertain. The CDR3 sequence: CASSEIVGASGNTIYF. The DNA for the CDR3 is TGTGCCAGCAGTGAAATAGTGGGAGCTTCTGGAAACACCATATATTTT.